The entry below describes one T cell receptor (beta chain). The sample originates from a study of blood T cell repertoires in COVID-19. For the study at large: Acute and convalescent COVID-19 samples came from the United States, Italy and Spain. PBMCs, B-cell-depleted T cells, or T cells provided the cDNA or gDNA that made up the material.

Original handling: For nucleated cells, counts were estimated from reference gene primer amplification. Profiled with immunoSEQ multiplex PCR; TCRdb holds only in-frame clones, not every one. Clone size and the V and J calls come from that table; the DNA yielded D and trimming. The table lists approximately 180,000 clones, approximately 87% of them singletons. Seattle's cohort entered during active infection and was followed longitudinally. CDR3 length: 19 amino acids. J lost 0 bases, V lost 0 bases, and 9 bases had no gene match. Germline V lookup: CDR1 MGHRA, CDR2 YSYEKL. This receptor was obtained from a woman in her 70s with COVID-19, enrolled during active disease. V and J are TRBV4-1 and TRBJ2-2; 8 positions match TRBD2. Sequencing was done on a sample of peripheral blood. The CDR3 DNA reads as TGCGCCAGCAGCCAAGATGTGTCGCTAGCGGGCTCGAACACCGGGGAGCTGTTTTTT. Protein sequence: CASSQDVSLAGSNTGELFF.